This T cell receptor (beta chain) was obtained from a study of PD-1 blockade in mismatch repair-deficient tumors. The length of the CDR3 is 15 residues. V was shortened by 0 bases and J by 15 bases, with 21 bases between the two germline ends. Germline V gene lookup returns CDR1 LNHNV and CDR2 YYDKDF (reference sequence). Study-level results: Tumor-resident clones, often undetectable pretreatment in blood, expanded then contracted after pembrolizumab.

Using immunoSEQ multiplex PCR, the repertoire was profiled, and TCRdb retains in-frame clones only, with some absent. The sample consists of 10,000 or so clones, about 90% of them appearing once. For this clone: The antigen is unknown.

Stated time point: roughly 9-day in vitro stimulation with candidate neoantigen peptide 3. J is TRBJ2-1 and V is TRBV15; no clear D. This TCR was recovered from an adult with mismatch repair-deficient cancer. Source: cells cultured in vitro, taken from a patient treated with pembrolizumab. CDR3 nucleotides: TGTGCCACCAGCAGAGAACCCTCCTCTACGCCAAAGAGGTTCTTC. It codes for CATSREPSSTPKRFF.